This T cell receptor (beta chain) was captured by sequencing in a study of T-cell memory formation after mild COVID-19. TCRdb recomputed calls from the 5' RACE reads with MiXCR, one row per CDR3 protein. The top ten clones hold about two fifths of a sample with 92,000 or so distinct CDR3 sequences, around 15% of them seen once. Trimming cost V 6 bases and J 5 bases, with 19 bases left between them. This CDR3 has 15 amino acids. Germline-derived CDR1 and CDR2 are MNHEY and SVGAGI. This chain connects TRBV6-5 to TRBJ2-5, with D possibly matching TRBD2 (5 bases). The origin of this receptor is a man in his late teens or twenties who had mild COVID-19 (a few samples of this study predate the infection). Cell type and time point are not known. Sequencing used PBMCs or a T cell subset sorted from them (not recorded which). The chain's CDR3 is CASSNPGRPGETQYF. CDR3 DNA sequence: TGTGCCAGCAGCAACCCCGGACGCCCGGGGGAGACCCAGTACTTC.